This T cell receptor (beta chain) stems from a study of blood T cell repertoires in COVID-19. Looked up from germline, CDR1 is MNHEY and CDR2 is SVGAGI. Trimming removed 6 bases from V and 3 bases from J; junction bases left unmatched: 7. The CDR3 consists of 15 residues. Libraries were prepared by immunoSEQ multiplex PCR; TCRdb keeps only in-frame clonotypes and omits some of them. The sample records 59,000 or so clones, roughly four fifths being singletons. This chain uses TRBV6-5 with TRBJ2-1; 8 positions agree with TRBD1. The source of this sequence is a human donor in a cohort sampled during active COVID-19. The sequencing sample was made of peripheral blood. In nucleotides, the CDR3 is TGTGCCAGCAGAGACGGGACAGGTATCTACAATGAGCAGTTCTTC. Protein sequence: CASRDGTGIYNEQFF.